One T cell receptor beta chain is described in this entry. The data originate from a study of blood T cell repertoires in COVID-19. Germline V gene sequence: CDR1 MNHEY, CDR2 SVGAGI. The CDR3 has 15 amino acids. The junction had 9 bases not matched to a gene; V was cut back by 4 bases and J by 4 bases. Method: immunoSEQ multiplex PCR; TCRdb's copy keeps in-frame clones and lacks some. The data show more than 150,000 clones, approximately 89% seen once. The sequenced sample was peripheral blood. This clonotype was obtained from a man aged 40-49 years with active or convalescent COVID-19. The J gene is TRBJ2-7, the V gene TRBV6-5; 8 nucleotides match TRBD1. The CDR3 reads CASSWPGQGIYEQYF. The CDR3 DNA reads TGTGCCAGCAGTTGGCCTGGACAGGGCATATACGAGCAGTACTTC.